A single sample gave rise to the 27 T cell receptor beta chains below, sequenced in a study of blood T cell repertoires in COVID-19. Here immunoSEQ multiplex PCR was the method, and the copy in TCRdb shows in-frame clones only, minus some. The data hold around 150,000 clones, with under 90% observed a single time. Sequenced sample: peripheral blood. These receptors came from a woman of 80 years or more in a cohort sampled during active or convalescent COVID-19.

The CDR3 loop is CASGSGVGEQYF. The CDR3 DNA follows: TGTGCCAGCGGATCAGGGGTGGGAGAGCAGTACTTC. The J gene is TRBJ2-7, the V gene TRBV25-1, with TRBD1 as a possible D gene (6 bases). Trimming stripped 8 bases from V and 7 bases from J, with 15 bases between. Germline V gene lookup returns CDR1 MGHDK and CDR2 SYGVNS. The CDR3 covers 12 residues.

The V and J genes are TRBV10-3 and TRBJ1-1; 10 bases align to TRBD1. The V segment lost 8 bases and the J segment 2 bases; nucleotides outside the gene matches: 2. Germline V gives CDR1 ENHRY, CDR2 SYGVKD. The CDR3 has 13 amino acids. The CDR3 is CAIRQGANTEAFF. CDR3 nucleotides: TGTGCCATCCGACAGGGGGCTAACACTGAAGCTTTCTTT.

V is TRBV10-3 and J is TRBJ2-2; 9 bases are a match to TRBD1. Germline V gene data show CDR1 as ENHRY and CDR2 as SYGVKD. The CDR3 covers 16 residues. The J segment lost 4 bases and the V segment lost 4 bases, leaving 7 bases of the junction unmatched. CDR3 sequence: CAISGEQGATTGELFF. The CDR3 bases are TGTGCCATCAGTGGGGAACAGGGGGCGACCACCGGGGAGCTGTTTTTT.

This clone was detected once. The rearrangement uses TRBV2 and TRBJ1-2, with TRBD1 identical over 8 bases. The CDR3 length is 16 residues. Unmatched junction bases numbered 10, after V lost 7 bases and J lost 0 bases. Germline loops: CDR1 SNHLY, CDR2 FYNNEI. The CDR3 spells CASTETGVTANYGYTF. In DNA form, the CDR3 reads TGTGCCAGCACGGAGACAGGGGTCACAGCTAACTATGGCTACACCTTC.

This sequence joins TRBV4-3 and TRBJ2-1; TRBD1 matches at 7 bases. The CDR3 totals 17 residues. J was trimmed by 12 bases and V by 0 bases; bases with no gene match: 17. Germline-derived CDR1 and CDR2 are LGHNA and YSLEER. CDR3 bases: TGCGCCAGCAGCCAAGACAAGTATCAACAGGGGTGGAACTGGCAGTTCTTC. Amino acids: CASSQDKYQQGWNWQFF.

The rearrangement links TRBV10-3 to TRBJ2-7, with 10 bases identical to TRBD2. This CDR3 has 15 residues. The germline CDR1 and CDR2 sequences are ENHRY and SYGVKD. Trimming at V came to 2 bases and at J to 7 bases, leaving 8 bases not matched to a gene. The CDR3 is CAISERTSGGGEQYV. CDR3 nucleotides: TGTGCCATCAGTGAGAGGACCAGCGGGGGGGGAGAGCAGTACGTC.

This chain joins TRBV29-1 and TRBJ2-5, with D uncertain. This CDR3 is built from 12 residues. Germline V CDR1 and CDR2: SQVTM, ANQGSEA. V was shortened by 7 bases and J by 3 bases, with 12 bases between the two germline ends. The CDR3 coding sequence is TGCAGCGCCTTAAATCTAAAAGAGACCCAGTACTTC. This sequence encodes CSALNLKETQYF.

This clone was seen a few times. Other nucleotide sequences in the sample specify the same CDR3. The CDR3 sequence is CASSPGTGGNTIYF. The CDR3 coding sequence is TGCGCCAGCAGCCCAGGGACAGGTGGAAACACCATATATTTT. The V and J genes are TRBV5-1 and TRBJ1-3, with 8 bases aligning to TRBD1. The ends lost 4 bases at V and 3 bases at J; junction bases unmatched: 3. The CDR3 totals 14 residues. Germline V lookup: CDR1 SGHRS, CDR2 YFSETQ.

This chain uses TRBV4-1 with TRBJ1-4, with 8 positions matching TRBD1. The CDR3 consists of 16 residues. Germline assignment: CDR1 MGHRA and CDR2 YSYEKL. The V and J ends lost 4 bases and 8 bases, in that order; junction bases with no gene match: 12. The CDR3 bases are TGCGCCAGCAGCCCAGAAGACAGGGGAAGTGGGGAAAAACTGTTTTTT. As protein: CASSPEDRGSGEKLFF.

V and J are TRBV15 and TRBJ1-3; 10 bases match TRBD1. CDR3 length: 16 residues. Germline V gene lookup returns CDR1 LNHNV and CDR2 YYDKDF (reference sequence). The junction had 10 bases not matched to a gene; V was cut back by 4 bases and J by 7 bases. This CDR3 is CATSNPGTGVRNTIYF. As DNA, the CDR3 is TGTGCCACCAGCAACCCCGGGACAGGGGTTCGTAACACCATATATTTT.

The V gene is TRBV7-2, the J gene TRBJ2-3; 11 positions match TRBD2. The V gene end was trimmed by 2 bases and the J gene end by 0 bases; junction bases not matched to a gene: 4. The CDR3 covers 17 residues. Germline-derived CDR1 and CDR2 are SGHTA and FQGNSA. DNA of the CDR3: TGTGCCAGCAGCTTAAGGACTAGCGGGCTAAGCACAGATACGCAGTATTTT. Translated: CASSLRTSGLSTDTQYF.

This sequence joins TRBV6-2 or TRBV6-3 and TRBJ1-1; no firm D call. CDR1 and CDR2 (germline): MNHEY, SVGEGT. The CDR3 runs 14 residues. Trimming took 3 bases from V and 2 from J, leaving 10 bases between them. CDR3 protein: CASSYLRLNTEAFF. The CDR3, as DNA: TGTGCCAGCAGTTATCTGAGACTTAACACTGAAGCTTTCTTT.

The chain combines TRBV10-1 with TRBJ1-5; 7 positions match TRBD1. Germline V lookup: CDR1 WNHNN, CDR2 SYGVQD (reference sequence). Losses at the gene ends were 0 bases for V and 5 bases for J; bases not matched to a gene: 13. The CDR3 has 18 residues. The CDR3 nucleotides read TGCGCCAGCAGTGAGTCGGCAGTATTGGAGGGGGCCTATCAGCCCCAGCATTTT. It yields the protein CASSESAVLEGAYQPQHF.

V usage is TRBV4-3 and J usage is TRBJ2-3, with 11 bases lining up with TRBD2. The CDR3 contains 16 residues. Germline lookup yields CDR1 LGHNA and CDR2 YSLEER. V shed 3 bases, J shed 4 bases, and the junction held 6 bases outside the gene matches. The CDR3 nucleotides read TGCGCCAGCAGCCAGGCGACTAGCGGGGTCGCAGATACGCAGTATTTT. Residues: CASSQATSGVADTQYF.

The rearrangement links TRBV7-2 to TRBJ1-6; D possibly corresponds to TRBD1 (6 bases). The CDR3 length is 15 residues. The V end lost 6 bases, the J end lost 8 bases, and 17 bases lay between the germline ends. The germline V gene has CDR1 SGHTA and CDR2 FQGNSA. The CDR3, as DNA: TGTGCCAGCAGTTACCTAGGGGGGGCTGATTCACCCCTCCACTTT. Residues: CASSYLGGADSPLHF.

The V gene is TRBV6-5, the J gene TRBJ1-1; D uncertain. This CDR3 contains 15 residues. Germline values: CDR1 MNHEY, CDR2 SVGAGI. Trimming took off 0 bases at V and 5 bases at J, with 13 bases between the two ends. The CDR3 here is CASSYSLAGRTEAFF. The CDR3 nucleotides read TGTGCCAGCAGTTACTCCCTGGCAGGTCGGACTGAAGCTTTCTTT.

V usage is TRBV5-1 and J usage is TRBJ1-6; D is possibly TRBD1 (5 bases). Germline-derived CDR1 and CDR2 are SGHRS and YFSETQ. This CDR3 has 16 amino acids. Trimming pared 0 bases from V and 5 bases from J, leaving 12 bases between. CDR3 DNA: TGCGCCAGCAGCTTGGCCGGGGGACGGCATAATTCACCCCTCCACTTT. Translating gives CASSLAGGRHNSPLHF.

This clone appeared a single time. This rearrangement joins TRBV5-6 to TRBJ2-3, with D tentatively TRBD2 (7 bases). Trimming stripped 6 bases from V and 3 bases from J, with 20 bases between. The CDR3 totals 16 residues. In germline, CDR1 is SGHDT, CDR2 YYEEEE. In DNA, the CDR3 is TGTGCCAGCAACTGGGGGGCGGGGGTTTGGACAGATACGCAGTATTTT. This encodes CASNWGAGVWTDTQYF.

The chain carries TRBV6-5 and TRBJ1-1; no clear D. The V gene's germline CDR1 is MNHEY and CDR2 SVGAGI. V gave up 2 bases and J gave up 0 bases, with 13 bases separating them. The CDR3 contains 16 residues. This CDR3 is CASSYTKSFMNTEAFF. The CDR3 region has the DNA TGTGCCAGCAGTTACACAAAATCATTTATGAACACTGAAGCTTTCTTT.

The J gene is TRBJ2-5, the V gene TRBV18, with D possibly TRBD2 on 5 matching bases. The CDR3 sequence is 15 residues long. The germline V gene has CDR1 KGHSH and CDR2 LQKENI. V shed 1 base and J shed 4 bases, with 13 bases lying between them. The CDR3 protein is CASSPHASLVETQYF. The CDR3 DNA sequence: TGTGCCAGCTCACCACACGCTAGCTTGGTAGAGACCCAGTACTTC.

The chain joins TRBV4-1 to TRBJ2-1; D possibly corresponds to TRBD2 (6 bases). V gave up 1 base and J gave up 9 bases, with 13 bases separating them. CDR1 MGHRA and CDR2 YSYEKL come from the germline V gene. This CDR3 contains 14 residues. This CDR3 is CASSQGGVVSEQFF. CDR3 nucleotide sequence: TGCGCCAGCAGCCAAGGCGGGGTTGTTTCTGAGCAGTTCTTC.

This clone was counted only a few times. The chain joins TRBV5-1 to TRBJ2-7, with 7 bases identical to TRBD2. The CDR3 contains 16 residues. CDR1 and CDR2 from the germline V gene are SGHRS and YFSETQ. The junction had 8 bases not matched to a gene; V was cut back by 2 bases and J by 0 bases. The CDR3 loop reads CASSLLAGVNSYEQYF. The CDR3 region has the DNA TGCGCCAGCAGCTTATTGGCGGGGGTTAACTCCTACGAGCAGTACTTC. Full variable domain (outside the CDR3, taken from reference TRBV5-1 and TRBJ2-7): KAGVTQTPRYLIKTRGQQVTLSCSPISGHRSVSWYQQTPGQGLQFLFEYFSETQRNKGNFPGRFSGRQFSNSRSEMNVSTLELGDSALYLCASSLLAGVNSYEQYFGPGTRLTVT.

The gene calls are TRBV7-9 and TRBJ2-5; 8 bases are shared with TRBD1. The V and J ends lost 7 bases and 5 bases, in that order; junction bases with no gene match: 9. This CDR3 has 14 residues. The germline gives CDR1 SEHNR, CDR2 FQNEAQ (reference sequence). The DNA of the CDR3 is TGTGCCAGCAACGACAGGGGAAAAGGGGAGACCCAGTACTTC. Amino acids: CASNDRGKGETQYF.

Written as DNA, the CDR3 is TGTGCCAGCAGCCCTGGACAGCTCCGTGTCGATGAGCAGTTCTTC. Its translation: CASSPGQLRVDEQFF. The chain links TRBV7-2 to TRBJ2-1; TRBD1 might be the D (6 bases). The CDR3 covers 15 residues. Per germline, CDR1 SGHTA and CDR2 FQGNSA. V was cut by 5 bases and J by 8 bases, with 19 bases left in between.

The chain is built from TRBV28 and TRBJ2-7, with 8 bases aligning to TRBD2. The CDR3 is 15 residues long. Germline CDR1 is MDHEN and CDR2 is SYDVKM. V lost 6 bases and J lost 0; bases outside the gene matches: 7. The CDR3 region has the DNA TGTGCCAGCAGGGATAGCGGGGTGTCCTCCTACGAGCAGTACTTC. It specifies CASRDSGVSSYEQYF.

V and J are TRBV28 and TRBJ1-3, with TRBD1 matching over 7 bases. CDR3 length equals 15 residues. Germline V lookup: CDR1 MDHEN, CDR2 SYDVKM. Trimming removed 4 bases from V and 0 bases from J; junction bases left unmatched: 3. CDR3 coding DNA: TGTGCCAGCAGTTCCGGGGACAGCTCTGGAAACACCATATATTTT. The encoded protein is CASSSGDSSGNTIYF.

The CDR3 nucleotides read TGTGCCAGCAGTTACTCGACAGGGTCCGAGCAGTACTTC. Its protein is CASSYSTGSEQYF. The gene calls are TRBV6-6 and TRBJ2-7; TRBD1 agrees at 7 bases. With V trimmed by 0 bases and J by 6 bases, 2 bases remained unmatched. Germline V gene sequence: CDR1 MNHNY, CDR2 SVGAGI (reference sequence). CDR3 length: 13 amino acids.